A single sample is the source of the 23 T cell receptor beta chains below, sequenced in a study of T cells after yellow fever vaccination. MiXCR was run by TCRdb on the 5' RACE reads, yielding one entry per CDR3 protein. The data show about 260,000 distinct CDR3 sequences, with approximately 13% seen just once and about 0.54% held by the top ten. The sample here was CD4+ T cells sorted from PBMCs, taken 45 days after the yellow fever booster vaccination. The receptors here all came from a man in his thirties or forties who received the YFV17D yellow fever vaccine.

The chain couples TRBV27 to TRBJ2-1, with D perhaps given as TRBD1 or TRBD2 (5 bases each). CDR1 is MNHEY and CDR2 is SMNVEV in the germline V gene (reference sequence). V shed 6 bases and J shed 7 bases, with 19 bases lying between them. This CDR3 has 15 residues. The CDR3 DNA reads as TGTGCCAGCAGCCGACCAAGAGGGGACCCTAATGAGCAGTTCTTC. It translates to CASSRPRGDPNEQFF.

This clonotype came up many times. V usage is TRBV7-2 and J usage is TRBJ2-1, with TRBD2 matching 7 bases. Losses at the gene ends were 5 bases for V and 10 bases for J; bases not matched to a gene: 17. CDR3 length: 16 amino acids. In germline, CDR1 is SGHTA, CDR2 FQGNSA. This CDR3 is CASSLDSASGLGEQFF. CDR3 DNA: TGTGCCAGCAGCCTAGATTCGGCTAGCGGACTAGGGGAGCAGTTCTTC.

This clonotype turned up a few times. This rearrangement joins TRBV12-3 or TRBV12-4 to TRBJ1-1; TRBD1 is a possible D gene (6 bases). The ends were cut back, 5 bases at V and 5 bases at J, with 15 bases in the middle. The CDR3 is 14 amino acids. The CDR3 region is CASSPEGGWTEAFF. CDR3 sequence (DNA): TGTGCCAGCAGTCCAGAGGGGGGGTGGACTGAAGCTTTCTTT.

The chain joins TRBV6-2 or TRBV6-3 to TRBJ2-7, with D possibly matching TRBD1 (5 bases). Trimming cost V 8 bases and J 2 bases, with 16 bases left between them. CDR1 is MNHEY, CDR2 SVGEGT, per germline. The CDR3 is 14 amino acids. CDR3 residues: CASYSQGSTYEQYF. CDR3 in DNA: TGTGCCAGCTATTCCCAGGGCTCGACCTACGAGCAGTACTTC.

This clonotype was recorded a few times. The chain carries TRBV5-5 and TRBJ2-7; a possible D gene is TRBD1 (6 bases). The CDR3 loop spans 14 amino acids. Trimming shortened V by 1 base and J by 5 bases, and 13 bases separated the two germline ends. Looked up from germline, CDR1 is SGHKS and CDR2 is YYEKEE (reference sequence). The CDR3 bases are TGTGCCAGCAGCTTGATGGTAAAGGGGGACGAGCAGTACTTC. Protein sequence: CASSLMVKGDEQYF.

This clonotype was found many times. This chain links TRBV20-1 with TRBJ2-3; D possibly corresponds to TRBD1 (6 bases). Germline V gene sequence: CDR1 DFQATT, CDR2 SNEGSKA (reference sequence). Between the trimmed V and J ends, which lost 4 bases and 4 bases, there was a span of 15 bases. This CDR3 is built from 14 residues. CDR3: CSAIPLGAPDTQYF. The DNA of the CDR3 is TGCAGTGCTATCCCTTTGGGGGCTCCAGATACGCAGTATTTT.

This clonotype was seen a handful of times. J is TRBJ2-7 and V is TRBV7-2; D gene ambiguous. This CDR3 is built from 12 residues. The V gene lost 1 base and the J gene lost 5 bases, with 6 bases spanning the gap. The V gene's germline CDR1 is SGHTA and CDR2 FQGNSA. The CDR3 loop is CASSLVGHEQYF. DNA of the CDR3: TGTGCCAGCAGCTTAGTGGGCCACGAGCAGTACTTC. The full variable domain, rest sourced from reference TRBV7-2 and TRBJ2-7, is GAGVSQSPSNKVTEKGKDVELRCDPISGHTALYWYRQSLGQGLEFLIYFQGNSAPDKSGLPSDRFSAERTGGSVSTLTIQRTQQEDSAVYLCASSLVGHEQYFGPGTRLTVT.

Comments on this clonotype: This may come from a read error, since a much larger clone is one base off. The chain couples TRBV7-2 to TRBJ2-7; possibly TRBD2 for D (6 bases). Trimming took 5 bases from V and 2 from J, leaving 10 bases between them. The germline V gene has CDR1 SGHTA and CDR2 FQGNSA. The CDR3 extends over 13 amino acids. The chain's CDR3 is CASSGSGAYEQYF. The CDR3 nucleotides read TGTGCCAGCAGCGGTAGCGGCGCCTACGAGCAGTACTTC.

The CDR3 here is CASSIVTSGTSYNEQFF. As DNA, the CDR3 is TGTGCCAGTAGTATAGTGACTAGCGGGACCAGCTACAATGAGCAGTTCTTC. The chain carries TRBV19 and TRBJ2-1, with 11 bases aligning to TRBD2. The germline V gene encodes CDR1 LNHDA and CDR2 SQIVND (reference sequence). The CDR3 runs to 17 residues. Trimming cost V 1 base and J 3 bases; bases outside gene matches: 5.

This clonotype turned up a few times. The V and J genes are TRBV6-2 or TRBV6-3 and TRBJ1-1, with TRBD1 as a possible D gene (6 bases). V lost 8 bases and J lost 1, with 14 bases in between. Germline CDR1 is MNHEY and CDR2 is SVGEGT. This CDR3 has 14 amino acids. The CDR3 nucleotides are TGTGCCAGCGGTGTGGGGGCCAAGAACACTGAAGCTTTCTTT. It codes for CASGVGAKNTEAFF.

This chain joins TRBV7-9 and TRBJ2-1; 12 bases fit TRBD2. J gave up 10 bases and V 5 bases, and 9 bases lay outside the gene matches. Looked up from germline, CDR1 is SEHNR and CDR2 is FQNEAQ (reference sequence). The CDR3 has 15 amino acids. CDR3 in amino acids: CASSTGTSGYSEQFF. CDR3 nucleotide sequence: TGTGCCAGCAGCACCGGGACTAGCGGGTACAGCGAGCAGTTCTTC.

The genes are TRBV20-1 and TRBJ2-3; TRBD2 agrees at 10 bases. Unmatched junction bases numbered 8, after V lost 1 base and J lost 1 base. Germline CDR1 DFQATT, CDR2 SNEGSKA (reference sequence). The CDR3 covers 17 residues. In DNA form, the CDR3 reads TGCAGTGCTAGAGGGTTGGGCGGGACTAGCGGCACAGATACGCAGTATTTT. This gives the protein CSARGLGGTSGTDTQYF.

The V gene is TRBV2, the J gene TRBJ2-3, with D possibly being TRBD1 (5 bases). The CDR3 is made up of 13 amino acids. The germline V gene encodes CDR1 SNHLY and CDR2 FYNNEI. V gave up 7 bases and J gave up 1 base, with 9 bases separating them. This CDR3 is CASTRQRTDTQYF. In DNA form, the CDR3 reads TGTGCCAGCACTCGACAGCGCACAGATACGCAGTATTTT.

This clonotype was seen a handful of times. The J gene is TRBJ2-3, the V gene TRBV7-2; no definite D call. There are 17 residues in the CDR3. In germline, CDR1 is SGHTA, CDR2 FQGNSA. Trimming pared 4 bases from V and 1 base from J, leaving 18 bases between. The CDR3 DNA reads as TGTGCCAGCAGCTATTCAGCCCGCGGTGGGGGCACAGATACGCAGTATTTT. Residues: CASSYSARGGGTDTQYF.

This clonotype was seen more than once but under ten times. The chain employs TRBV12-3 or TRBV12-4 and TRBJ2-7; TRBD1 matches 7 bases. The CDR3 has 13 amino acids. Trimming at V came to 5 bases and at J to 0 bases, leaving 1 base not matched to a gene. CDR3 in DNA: TGTGCCAGCAGTCACAGGGGCTCCTACGAGCAGTACTTC. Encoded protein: CASSHRGSYEQYF.

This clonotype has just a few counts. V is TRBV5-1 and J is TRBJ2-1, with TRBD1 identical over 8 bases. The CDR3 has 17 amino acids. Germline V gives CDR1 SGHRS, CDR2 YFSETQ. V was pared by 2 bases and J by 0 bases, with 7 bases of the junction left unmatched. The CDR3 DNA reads TGCGCCAGCAGCTTTGGACAGGGCGGGAACTCCTACAATGAGCAGTTCTTC. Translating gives CASSFGQGGNSYNEQFF.

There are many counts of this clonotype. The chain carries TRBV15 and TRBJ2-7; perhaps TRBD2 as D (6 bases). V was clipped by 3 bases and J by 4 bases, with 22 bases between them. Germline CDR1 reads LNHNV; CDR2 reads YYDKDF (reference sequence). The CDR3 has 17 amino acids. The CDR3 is CATSSLWDFGSRYEQYF. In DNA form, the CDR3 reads TGTGCCACCAGCAGCCTATGGGACTTTGGATCGAGGTACGAGCAGTACTTC. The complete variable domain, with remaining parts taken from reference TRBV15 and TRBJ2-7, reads DAMVIQNPRYQVTQFGKPVTLSCSQTLNHNVMYWYQQKSSQAPKLLFHYYDKDFNNEADTPDNFQSRRPNTSFCFLDIRSPGLGDTAMYLCATSSLWDFGSRYEQYFGPGTRLTVT.

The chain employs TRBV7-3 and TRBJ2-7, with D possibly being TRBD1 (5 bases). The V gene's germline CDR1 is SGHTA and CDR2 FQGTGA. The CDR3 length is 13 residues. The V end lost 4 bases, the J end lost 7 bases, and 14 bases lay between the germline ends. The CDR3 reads CASSSGPAREQYF. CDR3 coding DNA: TGTGCCAGCAGCTCAGGGCCCGCGCGGGAGCAGTACTTC.

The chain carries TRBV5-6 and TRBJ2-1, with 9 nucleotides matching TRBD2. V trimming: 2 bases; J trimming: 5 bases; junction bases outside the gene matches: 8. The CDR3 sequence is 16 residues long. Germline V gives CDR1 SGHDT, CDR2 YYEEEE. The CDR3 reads CASSLIGGRANNEQFF. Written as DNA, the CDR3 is TGTGCCAGCAGCTTAATAGGCGGGAGGGCTAACAATGAGCAGTTCTTC.

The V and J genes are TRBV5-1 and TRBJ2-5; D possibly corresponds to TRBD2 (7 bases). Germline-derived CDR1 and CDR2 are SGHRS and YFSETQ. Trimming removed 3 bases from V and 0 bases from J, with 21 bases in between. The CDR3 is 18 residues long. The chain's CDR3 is CASSWGPGTTRYQETQYF. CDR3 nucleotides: TGCGCCAGCAGCTGGGGGCCGGGGACTACTCGGTACCAAGAGACCCAGTACTTC.

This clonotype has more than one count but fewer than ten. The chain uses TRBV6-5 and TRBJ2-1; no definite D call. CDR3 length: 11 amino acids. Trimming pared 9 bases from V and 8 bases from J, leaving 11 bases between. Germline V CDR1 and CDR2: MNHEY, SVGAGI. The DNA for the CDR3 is TGTGCCAGTAGAAGGGTCGATGAGCAGTTCTTC. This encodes CASRRVDEQFF.

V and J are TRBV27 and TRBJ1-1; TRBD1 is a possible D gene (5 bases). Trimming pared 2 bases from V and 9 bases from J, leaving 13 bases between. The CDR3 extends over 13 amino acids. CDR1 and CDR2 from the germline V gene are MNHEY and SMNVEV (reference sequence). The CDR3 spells CASSLMGGRKAFF. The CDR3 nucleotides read TGTGCCAGCAGTTTAATGGGGGGGAGAAAAGCTTTCTTT.

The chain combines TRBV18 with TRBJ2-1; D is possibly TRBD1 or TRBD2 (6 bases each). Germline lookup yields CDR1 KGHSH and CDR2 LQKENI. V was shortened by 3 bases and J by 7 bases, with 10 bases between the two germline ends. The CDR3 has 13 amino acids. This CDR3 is CASSPTGTNEQFF. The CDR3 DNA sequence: TGTGCCAGCTCACCCACAGGGACTAATGAGCAGTTCTTC.